These 30 T cell receptor beta chains were sequenced from one sample in a study of molecular identifiers for immune sequencing clone quantification (dated by TCRdb to about 2018). Library prep was done by PCR. Sequencing used a NextSeq 500. TCRdb reran the public reads through fastp at Q25 and MiXCR, keeping productive beta chains. Every entry covers one CDR3 protein and lists the most common genes and DNA from its rows. The sample table records about 630,000 distinct CDR3 sequences; 25% of these occur just once. About 0.73% of the sample rests with the top ten. The sequenced sample consisted of naive CD8+ T cells from blood, with Jurkat cell RNA spiked in. Reading the label with the study, this specimen's cell subset or site is: FACS-sorted CD8+CD4-CCR7+CD45RA+ naive T cells. These receptors all stem from a human donor in good health. Some libraries in this study had Jurkat cell RNA spiked in.

The V gene is TRBV20-1, the J gene TRBJ2-7; 9 bases agree with TRBD2. The CDR3 is 14 residues long. The J segment lost 5 bases and the V segment lost 0 bases, leaving 5 bases of the junction unmatched. Germline CDR1 and CDR2: DFQATT and SNEGSKA (reference sequence). As DNA, the CDR3 is TGCAGTGCTAGAGAAACGGGACTAGCCCACGAGCAGTACTTC. The encoded protein is CSARETGLAHEQYF.

A single count supports this clonotype. This chain connects TRBV7-8 to TRBJ2-3, with D tentatively TRBD2 (7 bases). Germline values: CDR1 SGHVS, CDR2 FQNEAQ. The CDR3 consists of 15 residues. CDR3 bases: TGTGCGCGCAGCTGGGGGGGGGGCCGGGCGGATACGCAGTATTTT. It specifies CARSWGGGRADTQYF.

A few counts support this clonotype. V and J are TRBV27 and TRBJ2-7; 11 bases are a match to TRBD1. J lost 4 bases, V lost 5 bases, and 10 bases had no gene match. CDR3 length: 16 residues. Germline lookup yields CDR1 MNHEY and CDR2 SMNVEV (reference sequence). The DNA of the CDR3 is TGTGCCAGCAGTGGGACCGGGACAGGGGGAGGGTACGAGCAGTACTTC. This sequence encodes CASSGTGTGGGYEQYF.

The genes are TRBV12-5 and TRBJ2-7; D gene unclear. CDR1 is LGHNT, CDR2 FRNRAP, per germline. V was cut by 4 bases and J by 4 bases, with 8 bases left in between. The CDR3 extends over 12 amino acids. CDR3 in amino acids: CASGSSTYEQYF. The DNA of the CDR3 is TGTGCTAGTGGTTCGTCCACGTACGAGCAGTACTTC.

Details on this clonotype: One base away lies a much larger clone, so this may be a sequencing read error. The chain links TRBV12-3 or TRBV12-4 to TRBJ1-4, with unresolved D. The CDR3 is 14 amino acids. The CDR3 protein is CASSLDATNEKLLF. In DNA, the CDR3 is TGTGCCAGCAGCCTTGATGCAACTAATGAAAAACTGTTATTT.

For this clonotype: This sequence may be a read error, since a much larger clone differs from it by one base. This sequence joins TRBV4-1 and TRBJ2-7, with TRBD2 identical over 12 bases. Germline loops: CDR1 MGHRA, CDR2 YSYEKL. This CDR3 has 15 residues. The CDR3 loop reads CTSSQELAGGIEQYF. The CDR3 DNA is TGCACCAGCAGCCAAGAACTAGCGGGGGGAATCGAGCAGTACTTC.

For this clonotype: The conserved closing phenylalanine or tryptophan is absent in this CDR3, likely reflecting a read error. The gene calls are TRBV9 and TRBJ1-1; D uncertain. V was shortened by 0 bases and J by 10 bases, with 16 bases between the two germline ends. Germline assignment: CDR1 SGDLS and CDR2 YYNGEE. The CDR3 is made up of 14 amino acids. This CDR3 reads CASSVEQWSDGAFL. The DNA of the CDR3 is TGTGCCAGCAGCGTAGAACAGTGGAGTGATGGAGCTTTCTTA.

Here the CDR3 DNA reads TGTGCCAGCAGTGGACTAGCGGGGGATTACAAAGATACGCAGTATTTT. Translated, it gives CASSGLAGDYKDTQYF. The V and J genes are TRBV2 and TRBJ2-3; 12 bases match TRBD2. From germline, CDR1 is SNHLY and CDR2 FYNNEI. V shed 4 bases, J shed 5 bases, and the junction held 7 bases outside the gene matches. CDR3 length: 16 amino acids. Full variable domain (remainder filled in from reference TRBV2 and TRBJ2-3): EPEVTQTPSHQVTQMGQEVILRCVPISNHLYFYWYRQILGQKVEFLVSFYNNEISEKSEIFDDQFSVERPDGSNFTLKIRSTKLEDSAMYFCASSGLAGDYKDTQYFGPGTRLTVL.

A word on this clonotype: The final CDR3 position lacks the conserved phenylalanine or tryptophan, pointing to a likely read error. The CDR3 protein is CASSTKTYGYTL. The CDR3 DNA follows: TGTGCCAGTAGTACCAAAACCTATGGCTACACCCTC. The V gene is TRBV19, the J gene TRBJ1-2; D not certain. This CDR3 region has 12 residues. Germline loops: CDR1 LNHDA, CDR2 SQIVND (reference sequence). Between the trimmed V and J ends, which lost 4 bases and 4 bases, there was a span of 7 bases.

This clonotype was recorded a few times. The V and J genes are TRBV20-1 and TRBJ2-7; D could derive from TRBD1 or TRBD2 (5 bases each). The CDR3 extends over 14 amino acids. V shed 3 bases and J shed 0 bases, with 12 bases lying between them. The germline V gene encodes CDR1 DFQATT and CDR2 SNEGSKA (reference sequence). The CDR3 nucleotides are TGCAGTGCTAGGAGTCCGGGGCTCTCCTACGAGCAGTACTTC. Protein product: CSARSPGLSYEQYF.

This clonotype was seen a handful of times. This chain connects TRBV30 to TRBJ1-4, with D uncertain. The CDR3 loop spans 17 amino acids. Germline CDR1 GTSNPN, CDR2 SVGIG (reference sequence). Trimming took 0 bases from V and 0 from J, leaving 14 bases between them. In nucleotides, the CDR3 is TGTGCCTGGAGTGTACGTCCAGGACGAGCAACTAATGAAAAACTGTTTTTT. Translated, it gives CAWSVRPGRATNEKLFF.

This chain uses TRBV7-2 with TRBJ2-7; D perhaps matches TRBD1 (6 bases). Per germline, CDR1 SGHTA and CDR2 FQGNSA. V dropped 2 bases and J dropped 1 base, with 12 bases sitting between them. This CDR3 has 15 residues. This CDR3 is CASSLNLGQSYEQYF. The DNA of the CDR3 is TGTGCCAGCAGCTTAAACCTTGGACAGTCCTACGAGCAGTACTTC. The full variable domain, its missing parts supplied by reference TRBV7-2 and TRBJ2-7, is GAGVSQSPSNKVTEKGKDVELRCDPISGHTALYWYRQSLGQGLEFLIYFQGNSAPDKSGLPSDRFSAERTGGSVSTLTIQRTQQEDSAVYLCASSLNLGQSYEQYFGPGTRLTVT.

This clonotype was found a few times. The V and J genes are TRBV6-2 or TRBV6-3 and TRBJ1-1, with D hard to call. CDR3 length equals 18 residues. The germline V gene encodes CDR1 MNHEY and CDR2 SVGEGT. V lost 4 bases and J lost 3, with 24 bases in between. CDR3: CASSSGPSPGGEYTEAFF. The CDR3 region has the DNA TGTGCCAGCAGTTCCGGACCCAGCCCGGGAGGAGAGTACACTGAAGCTTTCTTT.

As to this clonotype: A much bigger clone sits one base away, suggesting this may be a read error. The rearrangement joins TRBV20-1 to TRBJ2-3; D call uncertain. The DNA end favors TRBJ1-5, so the J call may be wrong. CDR1 is DFQATT, CDR2 SNEGSKA, per germline (reference sequence). This CDR3 is built from 16 residues. The CDR3 loop reads CSAREERAGESDTQHF. The CDR3 DNA reads as TGCAGTGCTAGAGAAGAAAGAGCGGGAGAATCAGATACGCAGCATTTT.

The V gene is TRBV7-9, the J gene TRBJ2-7; maybe TRBD2 (6 bases). Per germline, CDR1 SEHNR and CDR2 FQNEAQ (reference sequence). Deletions cut 10 bases from V and 0 bases from J, with 13 bases between. CDR3 length: 13 residues. The CDR3 nucleotides are TGTGCCACCACGGGGGAGGACTCCTACGAGCAGTACTTC. Residues: CATTGEDSYEQYF.

Ten or more counts support this clonotype. The genes are TRBV2 and TRBJ1-1; a weak D match, TRBD1 (5 bases). CDR3 length: 12 amino acids. Per the germline V gene, CDR1 is SNHLY and CDR2 is FYNNEI. Trimming removed 6 bases at V and 8 bases at J, with 13 bases between. The CDR3 loop is CASRTAYAEAFF. DNA for the CDR3: TGTGCCAGCAGGACAGCTTATGCGGAAGCTTTCTTT.

To note about this clonotype: Given a much more abundant clone one base away, this may be a read error. This chain links TRBV9 with TRBJ2-3, with D perhaps assigned TRBD1 or TRBD2 (5 bases each). There are 15 residues in the CDR3. Germline V lookup: CDR1 SGDLS, CDR2 YYNGEE. The CDR3 region has the DNA TGTGTCAGCAGCGTCGATGGGGGTAGCACAGATACGCAGTATTTT. This encodes CVSSVDGGSTDTQYF. Using reference TRBV9 and TRBJ2-3 for the parts outside the CDR3, the full variable domain is DSGVTQTPKHLITATGQRVTLRCSPRSGDLSVYWYQQSLDQGLQFLIQYYNGEERAKGNILERFSAQQFPDLHSELNLSSLELGDSALYFCVSSVDGGSTDTQYFGPGTRLTVL.

This clonotype was recorded a few times. A much larger clone is a single base away; this may be a read error. The chain carries TRBV13 and TRBJ2-5; D call uncertain. Germline lookup yields CDR1 PRHDT and CDR2 FYEKMQ (reference sequence). The CDR3 runs 13 residues. The CDR3 DNA reads TGTGCCAGCAGCCACGCCATCCAAGAGCCCCAGTACTTC. Translated, it gives CASSHAIQEPQYF. The complete variable domain, with remaining parts taken from reference TRBV13 and TRBJ2-5, reads AAGVIQSPRHLIKEKRETATLKCYPIPRHDTVYWYQQGPGQDPQFLISFYEKMQSDKGSIPDRFSAQQFSDYHSELNMSSLELGDSALYFCASSHAIQEPQYFGPGTRLLVL.

The chain uses TRBV7-8 and TRBJ2-2, with D possibly being TRBD1 or TRBD2 (5 bases each). CDR3 size: 16 residues. V lost 7 bases and J lost 6, with 21 bases in between. In germline, CDR1 is SGHVS, CDR2 FQNEAQ. As DNA, the CDR3 is TGTGCCAGCACTTACCCCCGGGACGGAGCCCCCGGGGAGCTGTTTTTT. Translated, it gives CASTYPRDGAPGELFF.

Remarks on this clonotype: The junction does not match germline at one end; this may be a read error. The CDR3 region is CASSPPGPFNTGAFF. The CDR3 DNA is TGTGCCAGCTCACCCCCGGGGCCCTTTAACACTGGAGCTTTCTTT. The chain has TRBV18 and TRBJ1-1, with D maybe TRBD1 (5 bases). Germline CDR1 reads KGHSH; CDR2 reads LQKENI. The CDR3 is 15 amino acids.

Ten or more counts support this clonotype. The chain uses TRBV11-2 and TRBJ2-5, with D possibly being TRBD1 (5 bases). V was pared by 5 bases and J by 0 bases, with 13 bases between. This CDR3 is built from 15 residues. Looked up from germline, CDR1 is SGHAT and CDR2 is FQNNGV. The chain's CDR3 is CASSTRAPYQETQYF. The CDR3 nucleotides read TGTGCCAGCAGCACCAGGGCCCCGTACCAAGAGACCCAGTACTTC.

This clonotype was seen repeatedly, ten times or more. The chain employs TRBV4-1 and TRBJ2-3; D possibly corresponds to TRBD2 (5 bases). Trimming removed 0 bases from V and 1 base from J, with 5 bases in between. The CDR3 is 14 residues long. The germline gives CDR1 MGHRA, CDR2 YSYEKL. CDR3 bases: TGCGCCAGCAGCCAAGACGGGGGCACAGATACGCAGTATTTT. Translated: CASSQDGGTDTQYF.

This clonotype has only one observation. A read error is possible here, since a much larger clone lies one base away. This chain joins TRBV6-2 or TRBV6-3 and TRBJ2-3, with TRBD2 as a possible D gene (5 bases). Germline loops: CDR1 MNHEY, CDR2 SVGEGT. The CDR3 covers 14 residues. The chain's CDR3 is CASGYGDSTDTQYF. In DNA form, the CDR3 reads TGTGCCAGCGGTTACGGGGATAGCACAGATACGCAGTATTTT.

This clonotype was detected a few times. The chain recombines TRBV6-2 or TRBV6-3 with TRBJ2-7; D uncertain. Germline V lookup: CDR1 MNHEY, CDR2 SVGEGT. V lost 10 bases, J lost 2 bases, and 9 bases lay in between. The CDR3 loop spans 11 amino acids. The CDR3 loop is CATGYPYEQYF. The CDR3 nucleotides read TGTGCCACCGGGTATCCCTACGAGCAGTACTTC.

J is TRBJ2-7 and V is TRBV7-6; TRBD1 aligns across 7 bases. Losses at the gene ends were 1 base for V and 1 base for J; bases not matched to a gene: 10. Germline values: CDR1 SGHVS, CDR2 FNYEAQ. CDR3 length equals 17 residues. CDR3 sequence: CASSLGGDSIVSYEQYF. CDR3 coding DNA: TGTGCCAGCAGCTTAGGTGGGGACAGTATTGTTTCCTACGAGCAGTACTTC.

At least ten counts were recorded for this clonotype. The rearrangement uses TRBV6-5 and TRBJ2-7, with 7 bases that match TRBD1. With 4 bases clipped from V and 2 bases from J, the junction kept 8 bases outside the gene matches. CDR1 and CDR2 (germline): MNHEY, SVGAGI. There are 15 residues in the CDR3. CDR3 loop: CASSFALGTAYEQYF. CDR3 DNA: TGTGCCAGCAGTTTCGCACTCGGGACAGCCTACGAGCAGTACTTC.

Notes on this clonotype: One base away lies a much larger clone, so this may be a sequencing read error. The chain couples TRBV5-1 to TRBJ2-7; D remains ambiguous. Germline values: CDR1 SGHRS, CDR2 YFSETQ. The V and J ends lost 7 bases and 7 bases respectively, with 21 bases between them. This CDR3 comprises 14 residues. CDR3 nucleotides: TGCGCCAGCTCCTCGGGCACCCTGAATCAAGAGCAGTACTTC. Its translation is CASSSGTLNQEQYF.

CDR3 protein: CASSNRDRGTNQPQHF. The CDR3 DNA reads as TGTGCCAGTAGCAATCGGGACAGGGGGACAAATCAGCCCCAGCATTTT. This chain links TRBV19 with TRBJ1-5; 11 bases agree with TRBD1. The germline V gene encodes CDR1 LNHDA and CDR2 SQIVND (reference sequence). Germline trimming cut 6 bases from V and 4 bases from J; bases unmatched to any gene: 8. This CDR3 has 16 residues.

Worth noting for this clonotype: This may stem from a read error, because a much larger clone lies one nucleotide away. The rearrangement joins TRBV4-1 to TRBJ2-1; 7 bases line up with TRBD1. Germline V gene data show CDR1 as MGHRA and CDR2 as YSYEKL. The CDR3 is 15 residues long. In nucleotides, the CDR3 is TGCGCCAGCAGCCAAGGACAGGGTTCCTACAATGAGCAGATCTTC. Translated, it gives CASSQGQGSYNEQIF.

This clonotype was found a few times. V and J are TRBV28 and TRBJ1-5; no clear D. The CDR3 is 13 amino acids. CDR1 and CDR2 from the germline V gene are MDHEN and SYDVKM. V lost 9 bases to trimming and J lost 7 bases, with 16 bases between them. The CDR3 coding sequence is TGTGCCAGTAAAACCCCCCACAGCCAGCCCCAGCATTTT. This translates into CASKTPHSQPQHF.